Listed below are T cell receptor beta chains from one sample, sequenced in a study of monozygotic twins with inflammatory bowel disease. TCRdb reanalyzed the 5' RACE reads, giving one entry per CDR3 protein sequence and no DNA. The listing records over 200,000 distinct CDR3 sequences. Sequencing was performed on blood. These TCRs come from a human donor with ulcerative colitis or Crohn's disease, or a healthy co-twin of an affected twin (not recorded which). The CDR3 runs from the conserved cysteine through the conserved F or W.

j_gene: TRBJ1-5
v_gene: TRBV20-1
len: 15
CDR3aa: CSAIGVILPDQPQHF

j_gene: TRBJ1-3
v_gene: TRBV20-1
len: 15
CDR3aa: CSASPDAYSGNTIYF

j_gene: TRBJ2-5
v_gene: TRBV10-3
len: 13
CDR3aa: CAIKDGSQETQYF

j_gene: TRBJ2-5
v_gene: TRBV19
len: 13
CDR3aa: CASRNTIEETQYF

j_gene: TRBJ2-5
v_gene: TRBV18
len: 16
CDR3aa: CASSLQPGQAFGTQYF

j_gene: TRBJ1-6
v_gene: TRBV7-9
len: 16
CDR3aa: CASSPFRDREGSPLHF

j_gene: TRBJ2-7
v_gene: TRBV4-2
len: 16
CDR3aa: CASSQDLGTGPYEQYF

j_gene: TRBJ1-1
v_gene: TRBV12-3/TRBV12-4
len: 16
CDR3aa: CASSLWDPTDRAEAFF

j_gene: TRBJ2-7
v_gene: TRBV7-9
len: 14
CDR3aa: CASSSGQTLYEQYF

j_gene: TRBJ1-6
v_gene: TRBV6-1
len: 15
CDR3aa: CASSEDTGGWAPLHF

j_gene: TRBJ2-3
v_gene: TRBV4-2
len: 15
CDR3aa: CASSQDMGRTDTQYF

j_gene: TRBJ2-2
v_gene: TRBV5-4
len: 15
CDR3aa: CASSLDLRPTGELFF

j_gene: TRBJ2-4
v_gene: TRBV11-1
len: 19
CDR3aa: CASSLAGSTRITAKNIQYF

j_gene: TRBJ1-1
v_gene: TRBV5-5
len: 16
CDR3aa: CASSHRQIILNTEAFF

j_gene: TRBJ2-1
v_gene: TRBV6-5
len: 15
CDR3aa: CASSLVWSSYNEQFF

j_gene: TRBJ2-2
v_gene: TRBV10-1
len: 11
CDR3aa: CASSVTGELFF

j_gene: TRBJ2-5
v_gene: TRBV7-9
len: 15
CDR3aa: CASSPQWTLQETQYF

j_gene: TRBJ2-5
v_gene: TRBV19
len: 14
CDR3aa: CASSPSTRGETQYF

j_gene: TRBJ2-1
v_gene: TRBV10-1
len: 18
CDR3aa: CASSESGNRRGRNNEQFF

j_gene: TRBJ1-2
v_gene: TRBV12-3/TRBV12-4
len: 14
CDR3aa: CASSPTEINYGYTF

j_gene: TRBJ1-4
v_gene: TRBV5-1
len: 14
CDR3aa: CASSTGQLNEKLFF

j_gene: TRBJ2-7
v_gene: TRBV20-1
len: 15
CDR3aa: CSADLGAATTYEQYF

j_gene: TRBJ2-3
v_gene: TRBV20-1
len: 14
CDR3aa: CSAPRGQGADTQYF

j_gene: TRBJ2-7
v_gene: TRBV7-9
len: 14
CDR3aa: CASSLGLAINEQYF

j_gene: TRBJ2-1
v_gene: TRBV20-1
len: 13
CDR3aa: CSAYTGTDNEQFF

j_gene: TRBJ1-2
v_gene: TRBV7-9
len: 11
CDR3aa: CASSLAQGATF